Sequencing of this T cell receptor (beta chain) was carried out in a study of early stage breast cancer tumors. Findings and limits, study-wide: Chain pairing and CD4, CD8 or FOXP3 expression were not captured. Commonly generated sequences made up most enriched TCRB sequences shared between patients.

A word on this clone: Its specificity is unknown.

The CDR3 extends over 16 amino acids. J was trimmed by 5 bases and V by 5 bases; bases with no gene match: 6. Germline CDR1 reads SGHNT; CDR2 reads YYREEE (reference sequence). Some clones are missing from TCRdb's copy, which holds only in-frame ones; the method was immunoSEQ multiplex PCR. The sample yields around 53,000 clones, approximately 90% seen once. The V call is TRBV5-4, the J call TRBJ2-2, with 13 bases lining up with TRBD2. This TCR was recovered from a person aged 65 to 85 with breast cancer. What was sequenced was blood. The CDR3 coding sequence is TGTGCCAGCAGACACCGGACTAGCGGGAGTACCGGGGAGCTGTTTTTT. Protein sequence: CASRHRTSGSTGELFF.